This is a list of T cell receptor beta chains from one sample in a study of shared clonotypes between healthy human individuals. The data were produced by immunoSEQ multiplex PCR, yet TCRdb's version contains in-frame clones alone and is incomplete. The sample contains approximately 2,000,000 clones, around 95% of which appear only once. The sample comprised naive CD8+ T cells from PBMCs. These receptors all come from a man aged 18 to 30 in good health. Some clones in this sample may be carry-over from other donors' samples. Each CDR3 is given without its conserved first and last residue. Some rows mark clone size as missing; the rest say once, few, many or name a class of expanded clone.

j_gene: TRBJ2-1; abundance: -; v_gene: TRBV29-1; CDR3aa: SVDLLTGGREQF
j_gene: TRBJ1-2; abundance: once; v_gene: TRBV15; CDR3aa: ATSRGGTHAPNYGYT
j_gene: TRBJ1-5; abundance: few; v_gene: TRBV27; CDR3aa: ASSFLGQGSNQPQH
j_gene: TRBJ2-1; abundance: -; v_gene: TRBV9; CDR3aa: ASSVVGFGDEQF
j_gene: TRBJ2-3; abundance: -; v_gene: TRBV29-1; CDR3aa: SVLLGTGGTDTQY
j_gene: TRBJ2-2; abundance: -; v_gene: TRBV9; CDR3aa: ASSYGTSGPNTGELF
j_gene: TRBJ2-3; abundance: -; v_gene: TRBV7-8; CDR3aa: ASSPTSGNTDTQY
j_gene: TRBJ2-7; abundance: -; v_gene: TRBV28; CDR3aa: ASSLLRGVYEQY
j_gene: TRBJ2-3; abundance: -; v_gene: TRBV15; CDR3aa: ATSRAARGTDTQY
j_gene: TRBJ2-1; abundance: -; v_gene: TRBV27; CDR3aa: ASSPGTSGSNEQF
j_gene: TRBJ2-7; abundance: -; v_gene: TRBV29-1; CDR3aa: SVTLRDRGVYEQY
j_gene: TRBJ2-5; abundance: -; v_gene: TRBV7-9; CDR3aa: ASRLLGGSQETQY
j_gene: TRBJ2-7; abundance: -; v_gene: TRBV7-9; CDR3aa: ASSSPVGLYEQY
j_gene: TRBJ2-1; abundance: -; v_gene: TRBV28; CDR3aa: ASSQQYRTISYNEQF
j_gene: TRBJ2-5; abundance: -; v_gene: TRBV7-9; CDR3aa: ASSLGLAGGLETQY
j_gene: TRBJ2-7; abundance: -; v_gene: TRBV6-1; CDR3aa: ASSERPGILYEQY
j_gene: TRBJ2-2; abundance: -; v_gene: TRBV7-9; CDR3aa: ASTRTGPGQGLNTGELF